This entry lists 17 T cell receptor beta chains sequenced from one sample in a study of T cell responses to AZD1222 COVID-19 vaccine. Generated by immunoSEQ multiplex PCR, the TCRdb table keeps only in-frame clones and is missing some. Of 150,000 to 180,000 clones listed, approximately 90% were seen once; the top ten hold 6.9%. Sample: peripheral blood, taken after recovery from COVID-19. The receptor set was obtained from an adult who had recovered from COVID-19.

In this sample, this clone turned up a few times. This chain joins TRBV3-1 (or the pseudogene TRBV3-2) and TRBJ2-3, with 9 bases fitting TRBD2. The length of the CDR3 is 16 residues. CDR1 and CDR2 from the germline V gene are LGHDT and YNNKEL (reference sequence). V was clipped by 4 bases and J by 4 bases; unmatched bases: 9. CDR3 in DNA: TGTGCCAGCAGCCCTTATCGCGCGGGAGGGCCAGATACGCAGTATTTT. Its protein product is CASSPYRAGGPDTQYF.

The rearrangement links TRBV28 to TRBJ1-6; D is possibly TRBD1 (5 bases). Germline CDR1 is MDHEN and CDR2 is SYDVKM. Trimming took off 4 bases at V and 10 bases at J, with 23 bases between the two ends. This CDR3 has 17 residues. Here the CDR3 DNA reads TGTGCCAGCAGTTCAGGTGCAGGGCGCACAGTAAAATCACCCCTCCACTTT. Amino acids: CASSSGAGRTVKSPLHF.

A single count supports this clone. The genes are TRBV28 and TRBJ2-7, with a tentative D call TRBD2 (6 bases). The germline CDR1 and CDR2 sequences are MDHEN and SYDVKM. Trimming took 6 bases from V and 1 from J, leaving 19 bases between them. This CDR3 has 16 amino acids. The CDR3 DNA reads TGTGCCAGCAGGTCCTTCGCCGGGACTCCTTCCTACGAGCAGTACTTC. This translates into CASRSFAGTPSYEQYF.

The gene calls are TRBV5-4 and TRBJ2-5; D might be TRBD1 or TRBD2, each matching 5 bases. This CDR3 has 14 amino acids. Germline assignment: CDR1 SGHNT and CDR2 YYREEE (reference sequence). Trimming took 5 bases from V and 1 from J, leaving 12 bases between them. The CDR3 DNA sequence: TGTGCCAGCAGACGCCGGGGCCTCCAAGAGACCCAGTACTTC. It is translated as CASRRRGLQETQYF.

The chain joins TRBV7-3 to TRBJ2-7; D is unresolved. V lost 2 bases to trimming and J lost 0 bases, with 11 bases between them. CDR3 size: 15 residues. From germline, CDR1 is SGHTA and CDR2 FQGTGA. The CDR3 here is CASSLSTGSSYEQYF. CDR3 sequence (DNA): TGTGCCAGCAGCTTATCGACGGGCAGCTCCTACGAGCAGTACTTC.

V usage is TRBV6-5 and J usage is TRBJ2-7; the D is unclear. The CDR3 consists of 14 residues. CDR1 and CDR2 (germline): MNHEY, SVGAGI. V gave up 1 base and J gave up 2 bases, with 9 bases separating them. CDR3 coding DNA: TGTGCCAGCAGTTACTGGAGCCGCACCTACGAGCAGTACTTC. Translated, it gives CASSYWSRTYEQYF.

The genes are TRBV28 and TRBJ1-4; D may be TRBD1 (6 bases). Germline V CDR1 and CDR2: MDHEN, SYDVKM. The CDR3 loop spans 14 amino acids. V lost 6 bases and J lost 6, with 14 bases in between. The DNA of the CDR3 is TGTGCCAGCAGCCTCACACAGGGCTATGAAAAACTGTTTTTT. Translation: CASSLTQGYEKLFF.

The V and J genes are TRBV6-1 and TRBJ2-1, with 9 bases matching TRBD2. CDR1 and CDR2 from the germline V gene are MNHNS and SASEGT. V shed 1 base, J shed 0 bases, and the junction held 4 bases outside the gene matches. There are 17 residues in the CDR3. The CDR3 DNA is TGTGCCAGCAGTGAAGATCAGACTAGCGGCTCCTACAATGAGCAGTTCTTC. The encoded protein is CASSEDQTSGSYNEQFF.

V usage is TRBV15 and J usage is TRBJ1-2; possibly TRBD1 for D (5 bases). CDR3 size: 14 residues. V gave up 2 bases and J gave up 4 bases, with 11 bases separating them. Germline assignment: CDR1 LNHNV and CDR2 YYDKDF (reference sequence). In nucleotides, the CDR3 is TGTGCCACCAGCAGACTCGGGGGAGGCTATGGCTACACCTTC. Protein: CATSRLGGGYGYTF.

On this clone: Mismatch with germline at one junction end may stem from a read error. The CDR3 here is CASSSVMGTGHPFF. The CDR3 DNA sequence: TGTGCCAGCAGCTCAGTAATGGGGACGGGACACCCGTTTTTC. The chain uses TRBV5-6 and TRBJ1-2; D perhaps matches TRBD1 (6 bases). The CDR3 extends over 14 amino acids. Germline V gene lookup returns CDR1 SGHDT and CDR2 YYEEEE.

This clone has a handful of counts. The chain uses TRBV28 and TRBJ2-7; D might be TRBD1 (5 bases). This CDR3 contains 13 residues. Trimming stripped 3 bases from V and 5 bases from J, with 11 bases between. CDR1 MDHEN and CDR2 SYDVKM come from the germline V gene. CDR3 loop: CASSFRGVHEQYF. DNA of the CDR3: TGTGCCAGCAGTTTTAGGGGTGTCCACGAGCAGTACTTC.

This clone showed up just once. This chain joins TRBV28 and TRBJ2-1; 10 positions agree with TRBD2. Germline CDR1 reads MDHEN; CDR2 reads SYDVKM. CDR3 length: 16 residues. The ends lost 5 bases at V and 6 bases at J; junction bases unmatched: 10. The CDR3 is CASSPIAGGTRNEQFF. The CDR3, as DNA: TGTGCCAGCAGTCCTATAGCGGGAGGAACTCGCAATGAGCAGTTCTTC.

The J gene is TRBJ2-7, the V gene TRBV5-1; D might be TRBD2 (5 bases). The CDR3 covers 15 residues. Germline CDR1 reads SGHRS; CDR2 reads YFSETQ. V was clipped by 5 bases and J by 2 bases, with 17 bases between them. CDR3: CASSPPTGMAYEQYF. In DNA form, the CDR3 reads TGCGCCAGCAGTCCGCCGACGGGGATGGCCTACGAGCAGTACTTC.

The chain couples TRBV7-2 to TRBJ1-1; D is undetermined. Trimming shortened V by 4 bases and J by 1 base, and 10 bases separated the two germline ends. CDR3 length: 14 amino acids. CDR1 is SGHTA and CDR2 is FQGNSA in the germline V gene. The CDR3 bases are TGTGCCAGCAGCTCGACCTCAGGGAACACTGAAGCTTTCTTT. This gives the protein CASSSTSGNTEAFF. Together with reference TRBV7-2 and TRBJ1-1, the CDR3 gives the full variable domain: GAGVSQSPSNKVTEKGKDVELRCDPISGHTALYWYRQSLGQGLEFLIYFQGNSAPDKSGLPSDRFSAERTGGSVSTLTIQRTQQEDSAVYLCASSSTSGNTEAFFGQGTRLTVV.

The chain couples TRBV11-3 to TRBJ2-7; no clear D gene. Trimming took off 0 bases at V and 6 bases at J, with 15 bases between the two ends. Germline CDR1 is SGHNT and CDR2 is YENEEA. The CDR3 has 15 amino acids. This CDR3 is CASSLEGIGGSEQYF. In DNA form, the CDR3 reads TGTGCCAGCAGCTTAGAGGGGATTGGTGGCAGCGAGCAGTACTTC.

Here the CDR3 DNA reads TGTGCCAGTAGTATTGAGCGGACCGGGGGGGCCAACGTCCTGACTTTC. This codes for CASSIERTGGANVLTF. J is TRBJ2-6 and V is TRBV19; the D gene is possibly TRBD2 (5 bases). Trimming shortened V by 3 bases and J by 4 bases, and 13 bases separated the two germline ends. The CDR3 spans 16 residues. Germline assignment: CDR1 LNHDA and CDR2 SQIVND (reference sequence).

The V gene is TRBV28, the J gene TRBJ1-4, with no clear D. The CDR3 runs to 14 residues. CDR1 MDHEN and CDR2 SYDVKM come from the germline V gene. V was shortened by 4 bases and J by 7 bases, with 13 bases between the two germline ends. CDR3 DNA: TGTGCCAGCAGTTCGGCCGGGGAGCGTGAAAAACTGTTTTTT. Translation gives CASSSAGEREKLFF.